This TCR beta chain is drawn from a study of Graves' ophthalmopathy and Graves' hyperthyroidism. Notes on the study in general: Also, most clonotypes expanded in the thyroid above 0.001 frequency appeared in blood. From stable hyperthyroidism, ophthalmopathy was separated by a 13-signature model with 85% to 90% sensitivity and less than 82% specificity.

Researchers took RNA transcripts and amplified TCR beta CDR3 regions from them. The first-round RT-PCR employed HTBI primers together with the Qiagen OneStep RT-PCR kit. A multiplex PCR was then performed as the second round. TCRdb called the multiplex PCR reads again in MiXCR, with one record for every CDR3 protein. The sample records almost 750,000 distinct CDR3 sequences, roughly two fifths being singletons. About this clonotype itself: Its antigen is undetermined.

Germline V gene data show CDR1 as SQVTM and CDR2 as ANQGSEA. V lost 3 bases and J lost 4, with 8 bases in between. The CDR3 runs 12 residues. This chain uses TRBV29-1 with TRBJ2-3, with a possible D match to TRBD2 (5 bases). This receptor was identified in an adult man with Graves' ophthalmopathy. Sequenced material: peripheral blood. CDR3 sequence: CSVEGVSDTQYF. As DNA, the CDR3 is TGCAGCGTTGAGGGAGTCTCAGATACGCAGTATTTT.